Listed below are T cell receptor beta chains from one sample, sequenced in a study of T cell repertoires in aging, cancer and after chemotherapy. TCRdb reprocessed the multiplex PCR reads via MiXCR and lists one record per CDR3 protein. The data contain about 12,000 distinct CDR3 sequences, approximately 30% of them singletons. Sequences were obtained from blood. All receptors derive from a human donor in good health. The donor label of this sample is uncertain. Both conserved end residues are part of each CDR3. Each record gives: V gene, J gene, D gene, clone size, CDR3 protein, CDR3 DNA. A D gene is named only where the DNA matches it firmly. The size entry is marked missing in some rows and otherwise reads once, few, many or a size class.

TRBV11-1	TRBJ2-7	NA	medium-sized	CASSSRSVSYEQYF	TGTGCCAGCAGCTCTCGGTCGGTATCCTACGAGCAGTACTTC
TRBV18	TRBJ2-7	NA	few	CASSPSGDTLGNEQYF	TGTGCCAGCTCACCATCGGGAGACACCCTCGGGAACGAGCAGTACTTC
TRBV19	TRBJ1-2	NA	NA	CASSIDRALTGGYTF	TGTGCCAGTAGTATAGATCGGGCGCTGACCGGTGGCTACACCTTC
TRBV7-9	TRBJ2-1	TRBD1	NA	CASSLTGTGKGDEQFF	TGTGCCAGCAGCTTGACCGGGACAGGGAAAGGCGATGAGCAGTTCTTC
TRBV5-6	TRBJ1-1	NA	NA	CASSLIGAGTEAFF	TGTGCCAGCAGCTTAATCGGGGCGGGTACTGAAGCTTTCTTT
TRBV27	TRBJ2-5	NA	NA	CASRYRTQETQYF	TGTGCCAGCAGATACAGAACTCAAGAGACCCAGTACTTC
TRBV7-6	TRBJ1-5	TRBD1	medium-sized	CASSSSRGGPQHF	TGTGCCAGCAGCTCCAGCAGGGGGGGGCCCCAGCATTTT
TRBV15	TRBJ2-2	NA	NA	CATSKGGGPGELFF	TGTGCCACCAGCAAGGGGGGAGGTCCCGGGGAGCTGTTTTTT
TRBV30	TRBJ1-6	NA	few	CAWSVRGKSPLHF	TGTGCCTGGAGTGTAAGGGGGAAGTCACCCCTCCACTTT
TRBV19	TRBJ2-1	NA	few	CASSLTDFSYNEQFF	TGTGCCAGTAGTTTGACAGATTTCTCCTACAATGAGCAGTTCTTC
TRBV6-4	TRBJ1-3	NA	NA	CASSYSADVYSVNTIYF	TGTGCCAGCAGTTACTCCGCGGACGTCTACTCTGTAAACACCATATATTTT
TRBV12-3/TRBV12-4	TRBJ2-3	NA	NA	CASSASTDTQYF	TGTGCCAGCAGTGCAAGCACAGATACGCAGTATTTT
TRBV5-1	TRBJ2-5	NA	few	CASSLWPGSQETQYF	TGCGCCAGCAGCTTGTGGCCGGGGTCCCAAGAGACCCAGTACTTC
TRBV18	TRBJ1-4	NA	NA	CASSPAGTGNEKLFF	TGTGCCAGCTCACCGGCGGGGACGGGGAATGAAAAACTGTTTTTT
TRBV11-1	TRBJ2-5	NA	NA	CASTLGGRETQYF	TGTGCCAGCACCCTGGGGGGCCGGGAGACCCAGTACTTC
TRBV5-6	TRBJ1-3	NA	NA	CASSLEGVGFSGNTIYF	TGTGCCAGCAGCTTGGAGGGTGTGGGGTTCTCTGGAAACACCATATATTTT
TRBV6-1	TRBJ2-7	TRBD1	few	CASSRTGRSSYEQYF	TGTGCCAGCAGCAGGACAGGCCGAAGCTCCTACGAGCAGTACTTC
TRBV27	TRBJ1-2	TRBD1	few	CASSAEPAGGRNYGYTF	TGTGCCAGCAGTGCCGAGCCCGCAGGGGGCCGTAACTATGGCTACACCTTC
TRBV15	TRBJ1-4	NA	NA	CATSSTLTGSNEKLFF	TGTGCCACCAGCAGCACCCTGACAGGCTCTAATGAAAAACTGTTTTTT
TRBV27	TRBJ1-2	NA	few	CASSQQHDYGYTF	TGTGCCAGCAGTCAGCAGCACGACTATGGCTACACCTTC
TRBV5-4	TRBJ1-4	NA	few	CASSQGTRGNEKLFF	TGTGCCAGCAGCCAAGGGACCAGGGGAAATGAAAAACTGTTTTTT